Below, 19 T cell receptor beta chains from the same sample are listed, as sequenced in a study of shared T cell receptors in the human thymus. Using immunoSEQ multiplex PCR, the repertoire was profiled, and TCRdb retains in-frame clones only, with some absent. The sample has about 710,000 clones, 70% to 90% seen once. These data were also filed under a second study, of human thymus T cells.

The material sequenced was thymocytes. The receptors shown here come from a boy less than two years old with a congenital heart defect.

The chain carries TRBV7-8 and TRBJ2-7; 7 bases agree with TRBD1. The CDR3 loop spans 14 amino acids. Trimming cost V 5 bases and J 2 bases; bases outside gene matches: 6. Germline CDR1 reads SGHVS; CDR2 reads FQNEAQ. This CDR3 reads CASSPLRGPYEQYF. The CDR3 nucleotides are TGTGCCAGCAGCCCCCTGAGGGGGCCCTACGAGCAGTACTTC. Full variable domain (missing parts from reference TRBV7-8 and TRBJ2-7): GAGVSQSPRYKVAKRGQDVALRCDPISGHVSLFWYQQALGQGPEFLTYFQNEAQLDKSGLPSDRFFAERPEGSVSTLKIQRTQQEDSAVYLCASSPLRGPYEQYFGPGTRLTVT.

The chain carries TRBV11-2 and TRBJ1-2; 7 bases line up with TRBD1. The CDR3 spans 15 residues. Trimming at V came to 5 bases and at J to 0 bases, leaving 6 bases not matched to a gene. Germline V gene data show CDR1 as SGHAT and CDR2 as FQNNGV. The CDR3 DNA is TGTGCCAGCAGCCCCCGGACAGGACCTAACTATGGCTACACCTTC. Translating gives CASSPRTGPNYGYTF.

The V and J genes are TRBV5-1 and TRBJ2-2; 12 bases are shared with TRBD2. V trimming: 2 bases; J trimming: 1 base; junction bases outside the gene matches: 9. The length of the CDR3 is 19 residues. The germline CDR1 and CDR2 sequences are SGHRS and YFSETQ. DNA for the CDR3: TGCGCCAGCAGCTTAATCGGAGGACTAGCGGGATTGAACACCGGGGAGCTGTTTTTT. Residues: CASSLIGGLAGLNTGELFF.

This chain connects TRBV7-3 to TRBJ2-7, with TRBD2 identical over 10 bases. V trimming: 5 bases; J trimming: 6 bases; junction bases outside the gene matches: 22. The CDR3 contains 19 residues. Germline CDR1 reads SGHTA; CDR2 reads FQGTGA. This CDR3 is CASSPYVTSGDQLPLEQYF. CDR3 in DNA: TGTGCCAGCAGCCCCTATGTTACTAGCGGGGATCAATTGCCCCTCGAGCAGTACTTC. The complete variable domain, with remaining parts taken from reference TRBV7-3 and TRBJ2-7, reads GAGVSQTPSNKVTEKGKYVELRCDPISGHTALYWYRQSLGQGPEFLIYFQGTGAADDSGLPNDRFFAVRPEGSVSTLKIQRTERGDSAVYLCASSPYVTSGDQLPLEQYFGPGTRLTVT.

This chain joins TRBV9 and TRBJ2-7; 11 positions match TRBD1. Germline V gene sequence: CDR1 SGDLS, CDR2 YYNGEE. V shed 0 bases, J shed 2 bases, and the junction held 10 bases outside the gene matches. The CDR3 spans 18 residues. The CDR3 DNA reads as TGTGCCAGCAGCGTAGGGGAGGGAATGGGACAGGGGGCCTACGAGCAGTACTTC. Protein product: CASSVGEGMGQGAYEQYF.

This clone was found once. The chain couples TRBV19 to TRBJ2-3, with D possibly being TRBD1 (7 bases). The CDR3 extends over 17 amino acids. Germline V gene data show CDR1 as LNHDA and CDR2 as SQIVND (reference sequence). Trimming removed 5 bases from V and 2 bases from J, with 20 bases in between. The CDR3 region is CASSAQQQGTYTDTQYF. CDR3 nucleotide sequence: TGTGCCAGTAGTGCACAACAACAGGGGACTTACACAGATACGCAGTATTTT.

The chain has TRBV4-1 and TRBJ2-2, with D tentatively TRBD2 (6 bases). V was clipped by 2 bases and J by 6 bases, with 28 bases between them. In germline, CDR1 is MGHRA, CDR2 YSYEKL. This CDR3 comprises 20 residues. The CDR3 nucleotides are TGCGCCAGCAGCCAACTAGGGTTCAAATTTGCGGGGACGTACCCCGGGGAGCTGTTTTTT. Translation: CASSQLGFKFAGTYPGELFF.

The chain combines TRBV29-1 with TRBJ2-2; D remains unclear. Per the germline V gene, CDR1 is SQVTM and CDR2 is ANQGSEA. Trimming took off 3 bases at V and 5 bases at J, with 7 bases between the two ends. The CDR3 runs to 12 residues. CDR3 region: CSVDSKTGELFF. The CDR3 bases are TGCAGCGTTGATAGTAAGACCGGGGAGCTGTTTTTT.

This chain uses TRBV14 with TRBJ2-7; 7 bases align to TRBD1. Germline-derived CDR1 and CDR2 are SGHDN and FVKESK. Trimming cost V 2 bases and J 2 bases; bases outside gene matches: 6. This CDR3 spans 15 amino acids. CDR3 sequence: CASSQLTGLPYEQYF. In DNA form, the CDR3 reads TGTGCCAGCAGCCAACTGACAGGGCTCCCCTACGAGCAGTACTTC.

The chain employs TRBV4-1 and TRBJ1-3; 8 bases match TRBD1. From germline, CDR1 is MGHRA and CDR2 YSYEKL. CDR3 length: 14 residues. Trimming took 5 bases from V and 5 from J; bases not matched to a gene: 5. CDR3 loop: CASSGGQGRNTIYF. The CDR3 DNA is TGCGCCAGCAGCGGCGGACAGGGACGAAACACCATATATTTT.

The chain links TRBV4-3 to TRBJ2-1; D is uncertain. V was shortened by 0 bases and J by 2 bases, with 11 bases between the two germline ends. The CDR3 has 16 residues. Germline loops: CDR1 LGHNA, CDR2 YSLEER. CDR3 loop: CASSQDSPRTYNEQFF. As DNA, the CDR3 is TGCGCCAGCAGCCAAGATAGCCCTCGAACCTACAATGAGCAGTTCTTC.

This clone was observed a handful of times. The rearrangement uses TRBV5-1 and TRBJ2-7; D unclear. Germline CDR1 reads SGHRS; CDR2 reads YFSETQ. V was shortened by 9 bases and J by 0 bases, with 13 bases between the two germline ends. This CDR3 comprises 13 residues. The CDR3 is CANLTESSYEQYF. The CDR3 nucleotides read TGCGCCAACCTCACAGAAAGCTCCTACGAGCAGTACTTC.

This chain connects TRBV28 to TRBJ2-2; no clear D gene. Germline values: CDR1 MDHEN, CDR2 SYDVKM. CDR3 length equals 15 residues. Trimming pared 3 bases from V and 0 bases from J, leaving 8 bases between. CDR3 in amino acids: CASSFRGANTGELFF. CDR3 nucleotide sequence: TGTGCCAGCAGTTTCCGAGGCGCGAACACCGGGGAGCTGTTTTTT.

CDR3 DNA sequence: TGTGCCAGCAGCTTAAGTTTGCGCGACAGAGAAAGCACAGATACGCAGTATTTT. The encoded protein is CASSLSLRDRESTDTQYF. The chain uses TRBV7-9 and TRBJ2-3, with a weak D call TRBD1 (5 bases). Per germline, CDR1 SEHNR and CDR2 FQNEAQ (reference sequence). The CDR3 length is 18 residues. Trimming pared 2 bases from V and 0 bases from J, leaving 18 bases between.

The rearrangement uses TRBV9 and TRBJ2-3; 12 bases map to TRBD1. The CDR3 runs 19 residues. The junction had 18 bases not matched to a gene; V was cut back by 4 bases and J by 6 bases. CDR1 and CDR2 from the germline V gene are SGDLS and YYNGEE. The CDR3 loop is CASSPRDRGRTDSTDTQYF. CDR3 DNA: TGTGCCAGCAGCCCCCGGGACAGGGGGCGTACCGATTCCACCGATACGCAGTATTTT.

This chain joins TRBV6-1 and TRBJ2-7; 7 positions agree with TRBD2. The CDR3 has 15 residues. Germline CDR1 reads MNHNS; CDR2 reads SASEGT. The junction had 8 bases not matched to a gene; V was cut back by 3 bases and J by 3 bases. This chain's CDR3 is CASSEPPSGDYEQYF. The CDR3 nucleotides are TGTGCCAGCAGTGAGCCCCCTAGCGGAGACTACGAGCAGTACTTC.

This chain joins TRBV6-1 and TRBJ2-1; a possible D gene is TRBD2 (5 bases). Germline V gives CDR1 MNHNS, CDR2 SASEGT. The CDR3 extends over 12 amino acids. V gave up 5 bases and J gave up 8 bases, with 10 bases separating them. CDR3 in amino acids: CASSPPGDEQFF. In DNA, the CDR3 is TGTGCCAGCAGTCCTCCCGGGGATGAGCAGTTCTTC.

The chain combines TRBV7-2 with TRBJ2-1; a weak D match, TRBD1 (6 bases). Germline CDR1 and CDR2: SGHTA and FQGNSA. Trimming took 2 bases from V and 0 from J, leaving 11 bases between them. This CDR3 has 16 residues. As DNA, the CDR3 is TGTGCCAGCAGCTTAAGGGGGACGGTCTCCTACAATGAGCAGTTCTTC. It specifies CASSLRGTVSYNEQFF.

The J gene is TRBJ1-1, the V gene TRBV7-6, with a tentative D call TRBD1 (6 bases). V lost 1 base, J lost 4 bases, and 19 bases lay in between. Germline lookup yields CDR1 SGHVS and CDR2 FNYEAQ. This CDR3 has 17 residues. The CDR3 here is CASSLDGEGGKGTEAFF. For the CDR3, the DNA is TGTGCCAGCAGCTTAGATGGGGAGGGGGGAAAGGGCACTGAAGCTTTCTTT.